One TCR beta chain is described in this entry. This sample stems from a study of cytomegalovirus exposure and HLA in healthy donors. This PCR relied on a set of 60 Vbeta primers and 13 Jbeta primers. This table comes from immunoSEQ multiplex PCR, and its TCRdb copy is limited to in-frame clones, with some not included. The table shows about 120,000 clones, with about 80% occurring only once. CDR1 and CDR2 from the germline V gene are MNHEY and SMNVEV (reference sequence). The CDR3 runs 14 residues. V lost 6 bases to trimming and J lost 3 bases, with 12 bases between them. This receptor was taken from a man younger than 35 in good health and CMV-seronegative. Material: PBMCs. The chain combines TRBV27 with TRBJ1-5; D remains unclear. The CDR3 DNA reads as TGTGCCAGCAGAATGCGGTCGGTCAATCAGCCCCAGCATTTT. Amino acid sequence: CASRMRSVNQPQHF.